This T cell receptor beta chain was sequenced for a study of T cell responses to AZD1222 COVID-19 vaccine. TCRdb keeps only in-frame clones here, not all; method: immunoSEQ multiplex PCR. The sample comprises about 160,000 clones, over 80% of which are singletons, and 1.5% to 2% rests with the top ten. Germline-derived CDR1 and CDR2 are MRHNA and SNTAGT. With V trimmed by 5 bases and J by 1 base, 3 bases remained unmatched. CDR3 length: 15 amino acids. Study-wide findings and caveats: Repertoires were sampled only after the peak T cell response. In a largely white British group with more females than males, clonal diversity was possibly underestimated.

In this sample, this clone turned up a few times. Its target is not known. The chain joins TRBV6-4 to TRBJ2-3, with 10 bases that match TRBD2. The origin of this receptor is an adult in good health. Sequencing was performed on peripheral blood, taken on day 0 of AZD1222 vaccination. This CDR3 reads CASSSTSGGTDTQYF. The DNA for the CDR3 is TGTGCCAGCAGTTCTACTAGCGGGGGCACAGATACGCAGTATTTT.